A selection of T cell receptor beta chains follows, all from one sample in a study of blood T cells in healthy people across ages. TCRdb independently ran MiXCR on the 5' RACE reads; one entry per CDR3 protein. This table has over 1,500,000 distinct CDR3 sequences, about 49% appearing once. The specimen was blood. These receptors all come from a woman aged 40-49 years in good health. The CDR3 runs from the conserved cysteine through the conserved F or W. A D gene is named only where the DNA matches it firmly. Clone size is given for some rows only: seen once, a few or many times, or a class if the clone is expanded.

abundance,j_gene,d_gene,v_gene,len,CDR3nt,CDR3aa
-,TRBJ1-4,-,TRBV25-1,15,TGTGCCAGCAGTGCCCCCGGGGTTGGGGAGGAAAAACTGTTTTTT,CASSAPGVGEEKLFF
-,TRBJ2-1,-,TRBV20-1,14,TGCAGTGCTCACAGGGCCCCGGTCGTCAATGAGCAGTTCTTC,CSAHRAPVVNEQFF
-,TRBJ2-7,-,TRBV27,14,TGTGCCAGCAGCCTGCTCGGTGACGGCTACGAGCAGTACTTC,CASSLLGDGYEQYF
-,TRBJ1-2,-,TRBV6-5,13,TGTGCCAGCAGTTACCAGCAGGGCCTCGGCTACACCTTC,CASSYQQGLGYTF
-,TRBJ1-3,TRBD1,TRBV20-1,15,TGCAGTGCCAGGGACAGTAGAGTCTCTGGAAACACCGTATATTTT,CSARDSRVSGNTVYF
few,TRBJ1-4,-,TRBV7-9,15,TGTGCCAGCAGCTTTAGTGGCGAGGTCGGCGAAAAACTGTTTTTT,CASSFSGEVGEKLFF
once,TRBJ1-2,TRBD1,TRBV27,15,TGTGCCAGCACCCTAGCCCCGGGACAGACTATGGGCTACACCTTC,CASTLAPGQTMGYTF
few,TRBJ2-1,-,TRBV4-2,16,TGTGCCAGCAGCCCTCCATGGGGGGCAGCGTCCAATGAGCAGTTCTTC,CASSPPWGAASNEQFF
-,TRBJ1-2,-,TRBV5-1,17,TGCGCCAGCAGCCCTTGGCCTGGGTCTGCCGGTGGATATGGCTACACCTTC,CASSPWPGSAGGYGYTF
-,TRBJ2-1,-,TRBV18,12,TGTGCCAGCTCACCACCGCCACAGCCCCAGTTCTTC,CASSPPPQPQFF
-,TRBJ1-1,-,TRBV24-1,15,TGTGCCACCAGTGATTCTACAGGGCCGCGCACTGAGGCTTTCTTT,CATSDSTGPRTEAFF
-,TRBJ2-2,TRBD1,TRBV20-1,15,TGCAGTGCTACCCCTGGGGACAGAGACACCGGGGAGCTGTTTTTT,CSATPGDRDTGELFF
-,TRBJ2-5,-,TRBV9,17,TGTGCCAGCAGCGTAAGTTTTCCCAGAAAAGGAGAAGAGACCCAGTACTTC,CASSVSFPRKGEETQYF
many,TRBJ2-7,TRBD1,TRBV7-9,14,TGTGCCAGCAGCTTAAGCAGGGGGTACTACGAGCAGTACTTC,CASSLSRGYYEQYF
-,TRBJ2-7,-,TRBV6-5,15,TGTGCCAGCAGTTACTCTGTGACAGCCTCCAGAGAGCAGTACTTC,CASSYSVTASREQYF
-,TRBJ1-2,-,TRBV9,16,TGTGCCAGCAGCGAAGCGGACCGCACAGGGAACTATGGCTACACCTTC,CASSEADRTGNYGYTF
-,TRBJ2-5,-,TRBV12-3/TRBV12-4,15,TGTGCCAGCAGTTTATGGCTCAGGGGTCAAGAGACCCAGTACTTC,CASSLWLRGQETQYF
-,TRBJ1-2,TRBD1,TRBV20-1,12,TGCAGTGCTAGCCGAGGGGGCCATGGCTACACCTTC,CSASRGGHGYTF
-,TRBJ2-1,TRBD2,TRBV3-1,15,TGTGCCAGCAGCCAAGATAAGCGGGGGGGCGAGGAGCAGTTCTTC,CASSQDKRGGEEQFF
-,TRBJ2-7,-,TRBV9,15,TGTGCCAGCAGCGTAGGGGCAGGGTACACCTTCGAGCAGTACTTC,CASSVGAGYTFEQYF
-,TRBJ2-3,-,TRBV9,16,TGTGCCAGCAGTGTCAGAGGGTGGTCTAGCACAGATACGCAGTATTTT,CASSVRGWSSTDTQYF
few,TRBJ2-1,TRBD1,TRBV3-1,16,TGTGCCAGCAGCCAAAGGGCCGGGACAGACCACAATGAGCAGTTCTTC,CASSQRAGTDHNEQFF
-,TRBJ2-5,-,TRBV20-1,13,TGCAGTGCTATAGCGCCTATTCAAGAGACCCAGTACTTC,CSAIAPIQETQYF
-,TRBJ1-4,-,TRBV6-5,15,TGTGCCAGCAGTTACGGTCAGGGGAGGCCAGAAAAACTGTTTTTT,CASSYGQGRPEKLFF
-,TRBJ2-1,-,TRBV7-9,15,TGTGCCAGTAGCTTACAGGACTACCCCTACAATGAGCAGTTCTTC,CASSLQDYPYNEQFF
-,TRBJ1-1,-,TRBV25-1,14,TGTGCCAGCAGTGAGGGGTGGGGAAATACTGAAGCTTTCTTT,CASSEGWGNTEAFF
-,TRBJ2-5,-,TRBV28,18,TGTGCCAGCAGTTCCCTATTCTTGGGTCAGGTTGCGGAAGAGACCCAGTACTTC,CASSSLFLGQVAEETQYF
-,TRBJ2-5,TRBD2,TRBV7-6,18,TGTGCCAGCAGCGAATTTACGGGACTAGCGGGGGTACAAGAGACCCAGTACTTC,CASSEFTGLAGVQETQYF
few,TRBJ2-3,TRBD2,TRBV7-2,17,TGTGCCAGCAGCTTAGCAGGGACTAGCGGGGTCACAGATACGCAGTATTTT,CASSLAGTSGVTDTQYF
few,TRBJ2-5,-,TRBV12-3/TRBV12-4,15,TGTGCCAGCAGTGATCTGAGGGCGAACCAAGAGACCCAGTACTTC,CASSDLRANQETQYF
-,TRBJ2-7,TRBD2,TRBV20-1,14,TGCGGTGCTCGGGGGGGACCGACCCTGGACGAGCAGTACTTC,CGARGGPTLDEQYF
few,TRBJ2-4,-,TRBV28,11,TGTGCCAGCAGTTTGCCGGGACATTGGTACTTC,CASSLPGHWYF
-,TRBJ2-7,-,TRBV7-9,14,TGTGCCAGCAGCTCTCCCGGGACCCGCTCCGAGCAGTACTTC,CASSSPGTRSEQYF
-,TRBJ2-6,-,TRBV5-1,17,TGCGCCAGCAGCTTGGAAGCAGGGGCAGGTGGGGCCAACGTCCTGACTTTC,CASSLEAGAGGANVLTF
-,TRBJ2-1,TRBD2,TRBV12-3/TRBV12-4,19,TGTGCCAGCAGACCCATAGCCCGGACTAGCGGGGGGTCCTACAATGAGCAGTTCTTC,CASRPIARTSGGSYNEQFF
few,TRBJ2-1,TRBD2,TRBV9,16,TGTGCCAGCAGCGCCGAACTAGCGGGCCGCTACAATGAGCAGTTCTTC,CASSAELAGRYNEQFF
-,TRBJ2-7,-,TRBV6-2/TRBV6-3,14,TGTGCCAGCAGCATTGTCGACAGGACGTACGAGCAGTACTTC,CASSIVDRTYEQYF
-,TRBJ2-4,TRBD1,TRBV9,14,TGTGCCAGCAGCGGGACAGGGGGTTTACGAGGCCAGTACTTC,CASSGTGGLRGQYF
few,TRBJ2-5,-,TRBV25-1,14,TGTGCCAGCAGTGAATCTATACCCCAAGAGACCCAGTACTTC,CASSESIPQETQYF
-,TRBJ1-4,TRBD1,TRBV20-1,14,TGCAGTGTCACCGGGGACAGGGTATATGAAAAACTGTTTTTT,CSVTGDRVYEKLFF
few,TRBJ2-7,TRBD1,TRBV12-3/TRBV12-4,17,TGTGCCAGCAGTTACCTCCACTCCGGGACAGGGGGCCGCGAGCAGTACTTC,CASSYLHSGTGGREQYF
-,TRBJ2-3,TRBD2,TRBV7-9,14,TGTGCCAGTCAACCTAGCGGGGGTTCAGATACGCAGTATTTT,CASQPSGGSDTQYF
-,TRBJ2-1,-,TRBV4-2,14,TGTGCCAGCAGCCAAGTCCCTAGTAGCAATGAGCAGTTCTTC,CASSQVPSSNEQFF
-,TRBJ1-5,-,TRBV28,15,TGTGCCAGCAGCCGGGCAGGGTCGAGCAATCAGCCCCAGCATTTT,CASSRAGSSNQPQHF
-,TRBJ2-1,-,TRBV11-3,14,TGTGCCAGCAGCAAAGGGAGGTTTGGCAATGAGCAGTTCTTC,CASSKGRFGNEQFF
-,TRBJ2-6,-,TRBV12-3/TRBV12-4,16,TGTGCCAGCAGGCCCCTTTGGGACTCTGGGGCCAACGTCCTGACTTTC,CASRPLWDSGANVLTF
-,TRBJ2-1,-,TRBV6-5,11,TGTGCCAGCAGTGCTCGGGGGAAGCAGTTCTTC,CASSARGKQFF
-,TRBJ1-5,-,TRBV6-5,13,TGTGCCAGCAGTTACGCTCAGGGTTCGCCCCAGCATTTT,CASSYAQGSPQHF